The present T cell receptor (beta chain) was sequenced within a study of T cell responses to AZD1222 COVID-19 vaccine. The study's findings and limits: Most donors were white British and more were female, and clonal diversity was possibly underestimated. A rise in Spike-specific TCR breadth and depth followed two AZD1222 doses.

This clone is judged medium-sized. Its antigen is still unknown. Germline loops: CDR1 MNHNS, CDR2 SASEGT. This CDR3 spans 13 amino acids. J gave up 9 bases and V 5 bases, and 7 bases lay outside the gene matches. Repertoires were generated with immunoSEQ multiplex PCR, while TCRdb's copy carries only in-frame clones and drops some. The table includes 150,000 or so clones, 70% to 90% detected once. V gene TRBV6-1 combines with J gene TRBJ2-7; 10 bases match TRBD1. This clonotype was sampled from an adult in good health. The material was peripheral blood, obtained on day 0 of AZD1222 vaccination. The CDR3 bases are TGTGCCAGCAGTCAAACCCGGGACAGGGGGCAGTACTTC. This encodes CASSQTRDRGQYF.